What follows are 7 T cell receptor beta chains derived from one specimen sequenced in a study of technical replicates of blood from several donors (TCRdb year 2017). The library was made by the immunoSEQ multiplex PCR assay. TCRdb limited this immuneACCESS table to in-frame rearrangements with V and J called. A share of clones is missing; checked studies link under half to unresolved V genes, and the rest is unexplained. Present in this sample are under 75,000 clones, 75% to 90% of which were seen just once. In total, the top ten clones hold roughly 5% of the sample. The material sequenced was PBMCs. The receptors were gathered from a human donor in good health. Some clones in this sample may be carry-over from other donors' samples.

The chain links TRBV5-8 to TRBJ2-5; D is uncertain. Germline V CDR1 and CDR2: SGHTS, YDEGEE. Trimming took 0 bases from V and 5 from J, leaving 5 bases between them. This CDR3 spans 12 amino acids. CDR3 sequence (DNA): TGTGCCAGCAGCTTGGCCTCGGAGACCCAGTACTTC. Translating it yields CASSLASETQYF. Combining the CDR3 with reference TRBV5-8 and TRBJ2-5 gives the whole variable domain EAGVTQSPTHLIKTRGQQATLRCSPISGHTSVYWYQQALGLGLQFLLWYDEGEERNRGNFPPRFSGRQFPNYSSELNVNALELEDSALYLCASSLASETQYFGPGTRLLVL.

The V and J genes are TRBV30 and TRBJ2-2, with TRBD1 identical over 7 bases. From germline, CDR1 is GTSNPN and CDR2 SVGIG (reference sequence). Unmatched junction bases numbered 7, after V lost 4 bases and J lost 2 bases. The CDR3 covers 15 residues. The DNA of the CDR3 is TGTGCCTGGACCGACGACAGGGATAACACCGGGGAGCTGTTTTTT. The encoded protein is CAWTDDRDNTGELFF.

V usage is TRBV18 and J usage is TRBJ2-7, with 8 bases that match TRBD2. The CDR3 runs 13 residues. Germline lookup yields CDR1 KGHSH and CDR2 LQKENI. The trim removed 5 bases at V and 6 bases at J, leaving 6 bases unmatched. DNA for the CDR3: TGTGCCAGCTCATCCAGGACTAGCACCGAGCAGTACTTC. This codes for CASSSRTSTEQYF. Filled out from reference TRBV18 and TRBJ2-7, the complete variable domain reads NAGVMQNPRHLVRRRGQEARLRCSPMKGHSHVYWYRQLPEEGLKFMVYLQKENIIDESGMPKERFSAEFPKEGPSILRIQQVVRGDSAAYFCASSSRTSTEQYFGPGTRLTVT.

CDR3 DNA sequence: TGTGCCAGCAGCCCCCCGGGGACACTGAACACTGAAGCTTTCTTT. The encoded protein is CASSPPGTLNTEAFF. The rearrangement joins TRBV5-4 to TRBJ1-1, with D perhaps TRBD1 (6 bases). In germline, CDR1 is SGHNT, CDR2 YYREEE (reference sequence). The V end was cut by 4 bases, the J end by 0 bases, with 13 bases between. The CDR3 has 15 amino acids.

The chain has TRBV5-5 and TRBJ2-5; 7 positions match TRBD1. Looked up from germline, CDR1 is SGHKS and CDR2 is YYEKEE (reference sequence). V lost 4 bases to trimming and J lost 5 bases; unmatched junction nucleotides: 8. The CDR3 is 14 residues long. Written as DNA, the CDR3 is TGTGCCAGCAGCCCGTCAGGGGGAAGGGAGACCCAGTACTTC. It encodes CASSPSGGRETQYF. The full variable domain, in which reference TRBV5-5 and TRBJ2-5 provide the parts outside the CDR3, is DAGVTQSPTHLIKTRGQQVTLRCSPISGHKSVSWYQQVLGQGPQFIFQYYEKEERGRGNFPDRFSARQFPNYSSELNVNALLLGDSALYLCASSPSGGRETQYFGPGTRLLVL.

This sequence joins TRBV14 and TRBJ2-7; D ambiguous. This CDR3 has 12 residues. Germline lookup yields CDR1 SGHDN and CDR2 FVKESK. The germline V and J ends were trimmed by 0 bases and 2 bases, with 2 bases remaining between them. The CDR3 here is CASSQDAYEQYF. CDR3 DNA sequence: TGTGCCAGCAGCCAAGACGCCTACGAGCAGTACTTC.

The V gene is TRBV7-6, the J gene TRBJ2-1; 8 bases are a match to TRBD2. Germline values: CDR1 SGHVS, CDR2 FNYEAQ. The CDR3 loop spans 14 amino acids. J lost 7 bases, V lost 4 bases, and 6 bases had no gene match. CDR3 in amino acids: CASSSRGGMNEQFF. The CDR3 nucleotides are TGTGCCAGCAGCTCCCGGGGGGGCATGAATGAGCAGTTCTTC.